This entry lists 24 T cell receptor beta chains sequenced from one sample in a study of T cell repertoires in cytomegalovirus infection. TCRdb ran MiXCR on the reads and lists one entry per CDR3 protein. This table has about 320,000 distinct CDR3 sequences, more than 9% appearing once. The material sequenced was PBMCs. These receptor sequences come from a human donor in good health (CMV status not recorded). Some clones in this sample may be carry-over from other donors' samples.

This sequence joins TRBV20-1 and TRBJ2-1; D is uncertain. The V gene lost 5 bases and the J gene lost 5 bases, with 7 bases spanning the gap. Germline V gives CDR1 DFQATT, CDR2 SNEGSKA (reference sequence). The CDR3 consists of 11 residues. The CDR3 region is CSAGYNNEQFF. The CDR3 coding sequence is TGCAGTGCTGGTTATAACAATGAGCAGTTCTTC.

This clonotype was picked up many times. The chain has TRBV7-2 and TRBJ2-2; D uncertain. Trimming left V 5 bases short and J 2 bases short, with 12 bases between. There are 15 residues in the CDR3. The germline CDR1 and CDR2 sequences are SGHTA and FQGNSA. The CDR3 sequence is CASSPTDGNTGELFF. The CDR3 nucleotides are TGTGCCAGCAGCCCCACGGACGGTAACACCGGGGAGCTGTTTTTT.

Ten or more counts support this clonotype. The rearrangement links TRBV7-2 to TRBJ2-5, with D tentatively TRBD1 or TRBD2 (6 bases each). V was shortened by 5 bases and J by 7 bases, with 14 bases between the two germline ends. This CDR3 has 13 residues. CDR1 is SGHTA and CDR2 is FQGNSA in the germline V gene. The CDR3 region has the DNA TGTGCCAGCAGCCCAAATGAGGGGGGGACCCAGTACTTC. Its protein product is CASSPNEGGTQYF.

This clonotype was seen many times. The gene calls are TRBV15 and TRBJ2-7, with a tentative D call TRBD1 (6 bases). Germline CDR1 LNHNV, CDR2 YYDKDF (reference sequence). The V and J ends lost 3 bases and 1 base respectively, with 10 bases between them. This CDR3 is 14 amino acids long. CDR3 amino acids: CATSSRDTSYEQYF. Here the CDR3 DNA reads TGTGCCACCAGCAGCCGGGACACTTCCTACGAGCAGTACTTC.

V is TRBV5-1 and J is TRBJ1-6, with 9 nucleotides matching TRBD1. V lost 6 bases, J lost 9 bases, and 10 bases stayed unmatched. The CDR3 is made up of 15 amino acids. Per the germline V gene, CDR1 is SGHRS and CDR2 is YFSETQ. CDR3 residues: CASTLDTGGGSPLHF. The DNA of the CDR3 is TGCGCCAGCACCCTGGATACAGGGGGCGGTTCACCCCTCCACTTT.

The V gene is TRBV10-3, the J gene TRBJ2-7, with 10 bases that match TRBD2. The length of the CDR3 is 16 residues. CDR1 and CDR2 (germline): ENHRY, SYGVKD. The junction had 11 bases not matched to a gene; V was cut back by 4 bases and J by 5 bases. As DNA, the CDR3 is TGTGCCATCAGTGGTGGGAAGAGCGGGGGGGGCCACGAGCAGTACTTC. This gives the protein CAISGGKSGGGHEQYF.

The rearrangement links TRBV28 to TRBJ2-1, with 7 bases that match TRBD2. Germline CDR1 MDHEN, CDR2 SYDVKM. This CDR3 is 17 amino acids long. V gave up 1 base and J gave up 7 bases; unmatched junction bases: 13. CDR3 amino acids: CASSLFPSSGPQNEQFF. CDR3 coding DNA: TGTGCCAGCAGTTTATTTCCTTCTAGCGGCCCACAGAATGAGCAGTTCTTC.

The chain combines TRBV6-4 with TRBJ2-3; unclear D gene. Trimming shortened V by 3 bases and J by 2 bases, and 6 bases separated the two germline ends. Germline loops: CDR1 MRHNA, CDR2 SNTAGT. The CDR3 covers 13 residues. The CDR3 spells CASSEGTTDTQYF. DNA for the CDR3: TGTGCCAGCAGTGAGGGCACCACAGATACGCAGTATTTT.

This clonotype was counted ten times or more. As DNA, the CDR3 is TGTGCCAGCATCCCGACAGGGGAGAACACTGAAGCTTTCTTT. It specifies CASIPTGENTEAFF. The chain is built from TRBV7-9 and TRBJ1-1, with 8 nucleotides matching TRBD1. CDR3 length equals 14 residues. Germline CDR1 is SEHNR and CDR2 is FQNEAQ (reference sequence). V gave up 7 bases and J gave up 1 base; unmatched junction bases: 5.

A few counts support this clonotype. V gene TRBV20-1 combines with J gene TRBJ1-5, with TRBD1 matching 8 bases. Germline CDR1 reads DFQATT; CDR2 reads SNEGSKA (reference sequence). V lost 5 bases, J lost 1 base, and 4 bases stayed unmatched. The CDR3 runs 14 residues. This chain's CDR3 is CSAADRESNQPQHF. Here the CDR3 DNA reads TGCAGTGCTGCGGACAGGGAGAGCAATCAGCCCCAGCATTTT.

This clonotype occurred many times. The chain joins TRBV6-5 to TRBJ1-6, with 10 bases fitting TRBD1. The germline CDR1 and CDR2 sequences are MNHEY and SVGAGI. This CDR3 spans 17 amino acids. The V and J ends lost 2 bases and 7 bases, in that order; junction bases with no gene match: 8. The CDR3: CASSYEYRDRGNSPLHF. CDR3 bases: TGTGCCAGCAGTTACGAATATCGGGACAGGGGAAATTCACCCCTCCACTTT.

This clonotype showed up many times. The chain links TRBV11-2 to TRBJ2-3; 7 nucleotides line up with TRBD1. Germline lookup yields CDR1 SGHAT and CDR2 FQNNGV. V gave up 3 bases and J gave up 1 base; unmatched junction bases: 1. The length of the CDR3 is 14 residues. Here the CDR3 reads CASSFDRGTDTQYF. CDR3 DNA: TGTGCCAGCAGCTTTGACAGGGGCACAGATACGCAGTATTTT.

CDR3 protein: CASSLAALEQYF. CDR3 sequence (DNA): TGTGCCAGCAGCTTAGCTGCATTGGAGCAGTACTTC. The chain uses TRBV7-9 and TRBJ2-7; D unclear. CDR3 size: 12 residues. CDR1 and CDR2 from the germline V gene are SEHNR and FQNEAQ (reference sequence). Trimming stripped 0 bases from V and 7 bases from J, with 7 bases between.

Many counts were recorded for this clonotype. V gene TRBV7-2 combines with J gene TRBJ1-3; 7 bases map to TRBD1. Germline trimming cut 5 bases from V and 1 base from J; bases unmatched to any gene: 8. CDR3 size: 16 residues. In germline, CDR1 is SGHTA, CDR2 FQGNSA. The CDR3 loop is CASSLGTARSGNTIYF. The DNA of the CDR3 is TGTGCCAGCAGCCTAGGGACAGCGAGATCTGGAAACACCATATATTTT.

This clonotype was detected many times. The rearrangement uses TRBV11-2 and TRBJ2-5, with 7 bases lining up with TRBD1. Germline V lookup: CDR1 SGHAT, CDR2 FQNNGV. The CDR3 is made up of 14 amino acids. The V and J ends lost 5 bases and 7 bases, in that order; junction bases with no gene match: 10. CDR3 region: CASSLTGALGTQYF. CDR3 DNA sequence: TGTGCCAGCAGCCTAACAGGGGCCCTAGGGACCCAGTACTTC.

This clonotype has a handful of counts. The chain has TRBV5-5 and TRBJ2-5, with D possibly matching TRBD2 (7 bases). The germline gives CDR1 SGHKS, CDR2 YYEKEE (reference sequence). Trimming removed 0 bases from V and 6 bases from J, with 15 bases in between. This CDR3 has 15 amino acids. The CDR3, as DNA: TGTGCCAGCAGCTTGGCCGGGGGGCTAACGAAGACCCAGTACTTC. Protein product: CASSLAGGLTKTQYF.

The V and J genes are TRBV2 and TRBJ2-6; D not certain. Germline values: CDR1 SNHLY, CDR2 FYNNEI. Trimming removed 3 bases from V and 0 bases from J, with 6 bases in between. The CDR3 length is 15 residues. CDR3 bases: TGTGCCAGCAGTGATTGGGCCTCTGGGGCCAACGTCCTGACTTTC. The encoded protein is CASSDWASGANVLTF.

This clonotype was seen a handful of times. The rearrangement links TRBV20-1 to TRBJ2-1, with 12 bases lining up with TRBD2. Germline CDR1 and CDR2: DFQATT and SNEGSKA (reference sequence). The CDR3 spans 15 residues. V lost 5 bases to trimming and J lost 7 bases; unmatched junction nucleotides: 9. The CDR3 DNA reads as TGCAGTGCTGGGCCTAGCGGGAGGGCCACGAATGAGCAGTTCTTC. It encodes CSAGPSGRATNEQFF.

This clonotype was recorded a few times. The J gene is TRBJ1-5, the V gene TRBV4-2; D not resolved. The CDR3 totals 15 residues. CDR1 is LGHNA and CDR2 is YNFKEQ in the germline V gene. V shed 6 bases and J shed 1 base, with 13 bases lying between them. The CDR3 spells CASRNSVGSNQPQHF. Written as DNA, the CDR3 is TGTGCCAGCAGGAACAGTGTCGGCAGCAATCAGCCCCAGCATTTT.

To note about this clonotype: With a much larger clone just one base away, this may be a read error. Here the CDR3 reads CASNPTRDGNQPQHF. Here the CDR3 DNA reads TGTGCCAGCAATCCCACAAGGGACGGCAATCAGCCCCAGCATTTT. The gene calls are TRBV12-3 or TRBV12-4 and TRBJ1-5; tentative D call: TRBD1 (5 bases). V lost 7 bases and J lost 2, with 15 bases in between. CDR3 length: 15 amino acids.

The table lists this clonotype with many counts. The chain links TRBV7-9 to TRBJ2-7; D remains unclear. Germline CDR1 reads SEHNR; CDR2 reads FQNEAQ (reference sequence). The CDR3 sequence is 12 residues long. Trimming removed 3 bases at V and 5 bases at J, with 8 bases between. In DNA form, the CDR3 reads TGTGCCAGCAGCTTTCGAAGGGACGAGCAGTACTTC. As protein: CASSFRRDEQYF.

This clonotype was seen only a few times. The CDR3 region is CATSGQVLYEQYF. In DNA, the CDR3 is TGTGCCACATCGGGACAGGTCCTTTACGAGCAGTACTTC. The chain couples TRBV10-3 to TRBJ2-7; 8 bases match TRBD1. This CDR3 contains 13 residues. Per germline, CDR1 ENHRY and CDR2 SYGVKD. Unmatched junction bases numbered 9, after V lost 10 bases and J lost 4 bases.

This clonotype was seen at least ten times. The V call is TRBV12-3 or TRBV12-4, the J call TRBJ2-5, with D maybe TRBD2 (6 bases). CDR3 size: 13 residues. Trimming removed 7 bases from V and 5 bases from J, with 14 bases in between. CDR3 region: CASTTSGVETQYF. The CDR3 DNA reads as TGTGCCAGCACCACATCGGGGGTGGAGACCCAGTACTTC.

This clonotype appeared many times. The chain has TRBV5-4 and TRBJ2-1; weak D call: TRBD2 (6 bases). Germline loops: CDR1 SGHNT, CDR2 YYREEE (reference sequence). V gave up 7 bases and J gave up 2 bases, with 16 bases separating them. This CDR3 contains 15 residues. CDR3 coding DNA: TGTGCCAGCGAGGGACTCCACAGCCCCTACAATGAGCAGTTCTTC. Translated: CASEGLHSPYNEQFF.